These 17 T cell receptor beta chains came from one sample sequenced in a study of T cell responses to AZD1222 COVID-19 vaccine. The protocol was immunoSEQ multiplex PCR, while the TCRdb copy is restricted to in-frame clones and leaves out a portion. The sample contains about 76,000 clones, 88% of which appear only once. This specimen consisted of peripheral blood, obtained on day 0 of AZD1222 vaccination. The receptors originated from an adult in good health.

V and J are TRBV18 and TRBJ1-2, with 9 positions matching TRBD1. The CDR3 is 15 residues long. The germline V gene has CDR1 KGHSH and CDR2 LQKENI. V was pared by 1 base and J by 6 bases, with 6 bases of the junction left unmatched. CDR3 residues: CASSPLITGGDGYTF. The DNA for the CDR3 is TGTGCCAGCTCACCACTTATAACAGGGGGCGATGGCTACACCTTC.

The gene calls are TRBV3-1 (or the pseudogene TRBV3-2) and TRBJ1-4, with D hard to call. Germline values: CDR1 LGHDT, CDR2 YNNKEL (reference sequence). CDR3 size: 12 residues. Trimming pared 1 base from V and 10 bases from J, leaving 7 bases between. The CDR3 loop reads CASSQAVGKLFF. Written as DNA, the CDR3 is TGTGCCAGCAGCCAAGCCGTTGGAAAACTGTTTTTT.

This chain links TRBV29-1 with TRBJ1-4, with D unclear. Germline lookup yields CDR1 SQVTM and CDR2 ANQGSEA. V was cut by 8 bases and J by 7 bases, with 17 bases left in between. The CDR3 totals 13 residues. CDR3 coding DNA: TGCAGCTTTTTCAGTGGTCTCGGTGAAAAACTGTTTTTT. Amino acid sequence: CSFFSGLGEKLFF.

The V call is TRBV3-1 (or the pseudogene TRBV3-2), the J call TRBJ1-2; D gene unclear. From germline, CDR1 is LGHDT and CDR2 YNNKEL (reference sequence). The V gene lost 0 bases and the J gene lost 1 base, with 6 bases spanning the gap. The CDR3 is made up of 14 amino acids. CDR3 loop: CASSQDLNNYGYTF. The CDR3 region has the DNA TGTGCCAGCAGCCAAGACCTGAATAACTATGGCTACACCTTC.

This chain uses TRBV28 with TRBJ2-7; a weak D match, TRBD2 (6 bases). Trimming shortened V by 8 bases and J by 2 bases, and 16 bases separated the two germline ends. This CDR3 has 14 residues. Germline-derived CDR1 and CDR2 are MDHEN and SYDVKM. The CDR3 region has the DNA TGTGCCAGCGGAAATTCGGGAGCGGCCTACGAGCAGTACTTC. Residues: CASGNSGAAYEQYF. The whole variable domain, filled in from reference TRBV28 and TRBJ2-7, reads DVKVTQSSRYLVKRTGEKVFLECVQDMDHENMFWYRQDPGLGLRLIYFSYDVKMKEKGDIPEGYSVSREKKERFSLILESASTNQTSMYLCASGNSGAAYEQYFGPGTRLTVT.

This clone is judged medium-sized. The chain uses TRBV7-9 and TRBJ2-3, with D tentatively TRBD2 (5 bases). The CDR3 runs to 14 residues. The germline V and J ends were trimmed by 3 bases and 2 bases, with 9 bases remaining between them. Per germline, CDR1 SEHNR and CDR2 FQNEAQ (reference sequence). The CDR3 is CASSFAGNTDTQYF. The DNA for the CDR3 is TGTGCCAGCAGCTTCGCCGGGAACACAGATACGCAGTATTTT.

The DNA for the CDR3 is TGTGCCTGGAGCCGCAATGAGCAGTTCTTC. It specifies CAWSRNEQFF. This rearrangement joins TRBV30 to TRBJ2-1; D remains unclear. The germline V gene encodes CDR1 GTSNPN and CDR2 SVGIG (reference sequence). The CDR3 sequence is 10 residues long. V was cut by 3 bases and J by 6 bases, with 3 bases left in between. The whole variable domain, filled in from reference TRBV30 and TRBJ2-1, reads SQTIHQWPATLVQPVGSPLSLECTVEGTSNPNLYWYRQAAGRGLQLLFYSVGIGQISSEVPQNLSASRPQDRQFILSSKKLLLSDSGFYLCAWSRNEQFFGPGTRLTVL.

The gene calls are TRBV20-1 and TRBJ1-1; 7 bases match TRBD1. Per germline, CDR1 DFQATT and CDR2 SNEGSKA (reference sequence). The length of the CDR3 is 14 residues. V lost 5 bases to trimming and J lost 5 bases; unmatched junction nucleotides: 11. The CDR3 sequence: CSAGGSTGFTEAFF. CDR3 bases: TGCAGTGCTGGTGGATCGACAGGGTTTACTGAAGCTTTCTTT.

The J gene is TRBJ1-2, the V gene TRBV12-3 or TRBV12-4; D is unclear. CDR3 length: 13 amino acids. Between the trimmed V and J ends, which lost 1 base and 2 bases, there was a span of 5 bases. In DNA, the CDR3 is TGTGCCAGCAGTTTAGAACTAAACTATGGCTACACCTTC. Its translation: CASSLELNYGYTF.

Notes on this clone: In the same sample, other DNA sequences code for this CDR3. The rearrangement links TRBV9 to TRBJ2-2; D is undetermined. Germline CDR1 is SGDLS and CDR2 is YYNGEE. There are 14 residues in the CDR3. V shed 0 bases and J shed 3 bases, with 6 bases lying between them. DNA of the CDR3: TGTGCCAGCAGCGTAGGTCCGGACACCGGGGAGCTGTTTTTT. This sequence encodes CASSVGPDTGELFF. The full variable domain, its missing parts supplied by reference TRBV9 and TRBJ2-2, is DSGVTQTPKHLITATGQRVTLRCSPRSGDLSVYWYQQSLDQGLQFLIQYYNGEERAKGNILERFSAQQFPDLHSELNLSSLELGDSALYFCASSVGPDTGELFFGEGSRLTVL.

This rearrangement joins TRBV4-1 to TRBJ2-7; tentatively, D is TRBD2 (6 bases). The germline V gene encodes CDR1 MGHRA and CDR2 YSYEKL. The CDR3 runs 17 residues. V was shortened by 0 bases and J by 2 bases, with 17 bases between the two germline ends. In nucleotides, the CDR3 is TGCGCCAGCAGCCAAGAACCGGGCGGGGCACCCGCCTACGAGCAGTACGTC. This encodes CASSQEPGGAPAYEQYV.

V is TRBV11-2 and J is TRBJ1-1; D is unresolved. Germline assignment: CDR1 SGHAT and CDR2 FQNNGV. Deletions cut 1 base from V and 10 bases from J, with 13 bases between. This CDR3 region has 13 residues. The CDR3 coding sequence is TGTGCCAGCAGCTTAGGGTACCCTATGGGAGCTTTCTTT. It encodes CASSLGYPMGAFF.

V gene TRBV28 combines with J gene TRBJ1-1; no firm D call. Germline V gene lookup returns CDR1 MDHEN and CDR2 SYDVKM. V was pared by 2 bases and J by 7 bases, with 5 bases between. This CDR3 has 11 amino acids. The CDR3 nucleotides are TGTGCCAGCAGTTTAAGGGATGAAGCTTTCTTT. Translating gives CASSLRDEAFF.

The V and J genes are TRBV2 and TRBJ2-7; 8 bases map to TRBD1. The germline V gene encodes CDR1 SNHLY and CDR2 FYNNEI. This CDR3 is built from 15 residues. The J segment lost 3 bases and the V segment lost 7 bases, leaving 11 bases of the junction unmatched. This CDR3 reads CASTGAGTGYYEQYF. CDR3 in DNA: TGTGCCAGCACCGGTGCCGGGACAGGATACTACGAGCAGTACTTC.

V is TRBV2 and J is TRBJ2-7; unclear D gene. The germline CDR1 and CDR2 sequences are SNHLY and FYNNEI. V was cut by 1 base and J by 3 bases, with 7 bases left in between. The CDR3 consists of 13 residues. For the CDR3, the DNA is TGTGCCAGCAGTGAAGGGACGCTCTACGAGCAGTACGTC. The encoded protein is CASSEGTLYEQYV.

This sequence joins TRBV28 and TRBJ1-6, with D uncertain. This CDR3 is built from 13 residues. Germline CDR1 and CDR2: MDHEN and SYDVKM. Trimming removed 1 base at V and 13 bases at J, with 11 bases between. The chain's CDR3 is CASSLSQPTPLHF. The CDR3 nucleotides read TGTGCCAGCAGTTTATCTCAACCGACCCCCCTCCACTTT.

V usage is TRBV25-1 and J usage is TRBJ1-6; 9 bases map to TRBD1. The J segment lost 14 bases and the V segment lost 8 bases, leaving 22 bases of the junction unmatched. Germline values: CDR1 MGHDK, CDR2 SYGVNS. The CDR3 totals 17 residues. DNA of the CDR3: TGTGCCAGCGGGAGGGCTCGGACAGGGGATAACGGTGGCACCCTCCACTTT. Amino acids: CASGRARTGDNGGTLHF.